These T cell receptor beta chains were read from a single sample in a study of OX40 agonist ivuxolimab in advanced cancers. The repertoire was sequenced with immunoSEQ multiplex PCR; TCRdb's copy has only in-frame clones and lacks some. The sample has around 110,000 clones; 93% are singletons. The material sequenced was CD4+ or CD8+ T cells sorted from blood, taken in a trial of the OX40 agonist ivuxolimab. All receptors derive from an adult with an advanced solid tumor such as melanoma, head and neck, liver or kidney cancer. Each CDR3 is given with its conserved first and last residue. A D gene is named only where the DNA matches it firmly. A row's size may be missing; if present it is once, few, many or a size class.

.,.,TRBV5-6,TRBJ1-5,TGTGCCAGCAGCCTTGGGGCGGGCAACACCCCAAATCAGCCCCAGCATTTT,CASSLGAGNTPNQPQHF
TRBD2,.,TRBV7-9,TRBJ2-5,TGTGCCAGCAGCAATCCTAGCGGTCAAGAGACCCAGTACTTC,CASSNPSGQETQYF
TRBD2,.,TRBV28,TRBJ2-7,TGTGCCAGCAGGCTCATCGTACTAGCGGGAGCTGGCGACGAGCAGTACTTC,CASRLIVLAGAGDEQYF
TRBD2,once,TRBV6-1,TRBJ2-3,TGTGCCAGCGGGACTAGCGGGAGTACAGATACGCAGTATTTT,CASGTSGSTDTQYF
.,once,TRBV5-4,TRBJ2-3,TGTGCCAGCAGCTTGGTGGCAGGGAGCACAGATACGCAGTATTTT,CASSLVAGSTDTQYF
.,.,TRBV2,TRBJ2-7,TGTGCCAGCAGTGATTTGAGAAACGGGATTTCCTACGAGCAGTACTTC,CASSDLRNGISYEQYF
TRBD2,.,TRBV7-2,TRBJ2-5,TGTGCCAGCAGCCTTCCTCCGGGACTAGGAAGAGAGACCCAGTACTTC,CASSLPPGLGRETQYF
TRBD1,.,TRBV6-5,TRBJ2-7,TGTGCCAGCAGCCCTCAGGGGGTGAGTTACGAGCAGTACTTC,CASSPQGVSYEQYF
.,.,TRBV12-5,TRBJ2-7,TGTGCTAGTGGTTTCACAGGGTCCTACGAGCAGTACTTC,CASGFTGSYEQYF
.,.,TRBV7-9,TRBJ2-5,TGTGCCAGCAGCGGAGGGGGGTACCAAGAGACCCAGTACTTC,CASSGGGYQETQYF
.,.,TRBV28,TRBJ2-7,TGTGCCAGCAGTAGCCTTGGGGGGCGGGAGAGGATCTACGAGCAGTACTTC,CASSSLGGRERIYEQYF
.,.,TRBV28,TRBJ1-5,TGTGCCAGCAGTTTAGGCCGCGGCAAGCCCCAGCATTTT,CASSLGRGKPQHF
TRBD1,.,TRBV12-5,TRBJ1-1,TGTGCTAGTGGTTTTACAGGGGACACTGAAGCTTTCTTT,CASGFTGDTEAFF
.,.,TRBV6-1,TRBJ1-5,TGTGCCAGCAGTGAAGCGGGAGGTCAGCCCCAGCATTTT,CASSEAGGQPQHF
.,.,TRBV7-7,TRBJ2-6,TGTGCCAGCAGCCCAGTCGGCTCTGGGGCCAACGTCCTGACTTTC,CASSPVGSGANVLTF
.,.,TRBV6-5,TRBJ2-7,TGTGCCAGCAGCCAGAGGGCCGAGGGTGAGCAGTACTTC,CASSQRAEGEQYF
TRBD2,once,TRBV4-1,TRBJ2-1,TGCGCCAGCAGCCAAACGACTAGCGGGGGGAAGGTTTACTACAATGAGCAGTTCTTC,CASSQTTSGGKVYYNEQFF
.,.,TRBV5-8,TRBJ1-1,TGTGCCAGCAGCCCCCAGTGGGGGCTGGATGGCACTGAAGCTTTCTTT,CASSPQWGLDGTEAFF
.,once,TRBV19,TRBJ2-3,TGTGCCAGTACCCCCTTTGACAGCCACACAGATACGCAGTATTTT,CASTPFDSHTDTQYF
TRBD1,.,TRBV19,TRBJ1-1,TGTGCCAGTAGGCCTCTTACAGGGGCGGACACTGAAGCTTTCTTT,CASRPLTGADTEAFF
TRBD2,.,TRBV5-1,TRBJ2-3,TGCGCCAGCAGCGTAGCGGGAGGTGTAGATACGCAGTATTTT,CASSVAGGVDTQYF
.,once,TRBV28,TRBJ1-2,TGTGCCAGCAGTTCCAGCTATGGCTACACCTTC,CASSSSYGYTF
TRBD1,.,TRBV7-8,TRBJ2-7,TGTGCCAGCAGCGCTCCAATCAGGGACAGGGCCCCGGGGCAGTACTTC,CASSAPIRDRAPGQYF
.,.,TRBV4-1,TRBJ2-3,TGCGCCAGCAGCCAAGTTATCGTCCGCGACCCGACAGATACGCAGTATTTT,CASSQVIVRDPTDTQYF
.,.,TRBV28,TRBJ1-1,TGTGCCAGCACCCGGGCCGGACTGTACACTGAAGCTTTCTTT,CASTRAGLYTEAFF
.,.,TRBV27,TRBJ2-6,TGTGCCAGTTTGGGGATATCTGGGGCCAACGTCCTGACTTTC,CASLGISGANVLTF
.,.,TRBV6-7,TRBJ2-1,TGTGCCAGCATAATCAATGAGCAGTTCTTC,CASIINEQFF
TRBD2,.,TRBV27,TRBJ2-2,TGTGCCAGCATGGGCGGGAGTCGCGCCGGGGAGCTGTTTTTT,CASMGGSRAGELFF
TRBD2,.,TRBV5-4,TRBJ2-3,TGTGCCAGCAGCCCATCGACTAGCGCACGCACAGATACGCAGTATTTT,CASSPSTSARTDTQYF
.,.,TRBV7-6,TRBJ1-5,TGTGCCAGCAGCCCGGGGGAGACCAATCAGCCCCAGCATTTT,CASSPGETNQPQHF
TRBD1,.,TRBV19,TRBJ2-2,TGTGCCAGTAGTCCCGACAGGGGTCCCGGGGAGCTGTTTTTT,CASSPDRGPGELFF
.,.,TRBV18,TRBJ2-3,TGTGCCAGCTCACCACAAGTGGGGCCGGGGGATACGCAGTATTTT,CASSPQVGPGDTQYF
.,few,TRBV15,TRBJ1-5,TGTGCCACCAGCAGGGGTGTGCGTGGCAATCAGCCCCAGCATTTT,CATSRGVRGNQPQHF
.,.,TRBV7-2,TRBJ1-2,TGTGCCAGCAGCTTAGGGCAGGCTAACTATGGCTACACCTTC,CASSLGQANYGYTF
TRBD2,.,TRBV7-9,TRBJ2-1,TGTGCCAGCAGCTTATTAGCGGGCCCACTCCAAGGTTCCTACAATGAGCAGTTCTTC,CASSLLAGPLQGSYNEQFF
.,.,TRBV6-1,TRBJ2-5,TGTGCCAGCCTTCAAGTAGAGACCCAGTACTTC,CASLQVETQYF
.,.,TRBV6-5,TRBJ2-1,TGTGCCACCCAGCAGTTAAGGGGCCAAAACAATGAGCAGTTCTTC,CATQQLRGQNNEQFF
.,.,TRBV27,TRBJ1-2,TGTGCCAGCAGGACGGGGGGCTCCAACTATGGCTACACCTTC,CASRTGGSNYGYTF
TRBD1,.,TRBV5-1,TRBJ1-3,TGCGCCAGCAGTTTGGACAGGGGCTCTGGAAACACCATATATTTT,CASSLDRGSGNTIYF
.,.,TRBV5-6,TRBJ2-1,TGTGCCAGCAGCCCCGGACAGCCGGGCAACAATGAGCAGTTCTTC,CASSPGQPGNNEQFF
.,few,TRBV14,TRBJ2-7,TGTGCCAGCAGCCCGCTGGTGGCAGGGGCCTACGAGCAGTACTTC,CASSPLVAGAYEQYF
TRBD2,once,TRBV5-1,TRBJ2-3,TGCGCCAGCAGCCCTAGCGGAGTCACAGATACGCAGTATTTT,CASSPSGVTDTQYF
.,.,TRBV5-4,TRBJ2-5,TGTGCCAGCAGCTTGTATGGTGTGTCTGGGAGGGAGACCCAGTACTTC,CASSLYGVSGRETQYF
.,.,TRBV27,TRBJ2-6,TGTGCCAGCAGTTTCAATCCCCTCTCTGGGGCCAACGTCCTGACTTTC,CASSFNPLSGANVLTF
.,.,TRBV5-1,TRBJ2-3,TGCGCCAGCAGCTTGGCCCTAGGCACAGATACGCAGTATTTT,CASSLALGTDTQYF
.,once,TRBV18,TRBJ1-1,TGTGCCAGCTCACCAATCGGGGGGACCAAAGCTTTCTTT,CASSPIGGTKAFF
.,.,TRBV6-6,TRBJ1-1,TGTGCCAGCAGTTACGCGCAATACACTGAAGCTTTCTTT,CASSYAQYTEAFF
TRBD1,.,TRBV7-2,TRBJ2-5,TGTGCCAGCAGCTCGCACAGGGGAAATCAAGAGACCCAGTACTTC,CASSSHRGNQETQYF
.,few,TRBV30,TRBJ1-6,TGTGCCTGGAGGGCTTCGGAGAATTCACCCCTCCACTTT,CAWRASENSPLHF
TRBD1,once,TRBV10-3,TRBJ2-5,TGTGCCATCAGTGTAAGGGACAGGGGGGAAGAGACCCAGTACTTC,CAISVRDRGEETQYF
TRBD1,.,TRBV27,TRBJ1-1,TGTGCCAGCAGTTTATTGGGACAGGTTTTCACTGAAGCTTTCTTT,CASSLLGQVFTEAFF
TRBD1,.,TRBV7-3,TRBJ1-6,TGTGCCAGCAGCTCGCACAGGGGGCTTGATTCACCCCTCCACTTT,CASSSHRGLDSPLHF
.,.,TRBV18,TRBJ2-6,TGTGCCAGCTCACCACAAGGTCGGTTCTCTGGGGCCAACGTCCTGACTTTC,CASSPQGRFSGANVLTF
TRBD1,.,TRBV28,TRBJ1-3,TGTGCCAGCAGTTTAGACAGGGGATACGGAAACACCATATATTTT,CASSLDRGYGNTIYF
TRBD2,.,TRBV28,TRBJ2-1,TGTGCCAGCAGTTTCGGGGGAGCGGGAGCCTCCTACAATGAGCAGTTCTTC,CASSFGGAGASYNEQFF